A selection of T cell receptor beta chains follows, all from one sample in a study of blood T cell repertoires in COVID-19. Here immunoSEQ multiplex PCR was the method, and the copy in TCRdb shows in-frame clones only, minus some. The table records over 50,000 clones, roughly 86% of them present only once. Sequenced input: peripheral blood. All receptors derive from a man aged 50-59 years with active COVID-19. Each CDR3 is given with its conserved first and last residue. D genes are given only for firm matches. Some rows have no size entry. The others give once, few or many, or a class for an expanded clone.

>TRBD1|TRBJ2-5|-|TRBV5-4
TGTGCCACTGGGTCCGGACAGGGGGCCGGGACCCAGTACTTC
CATGSGQGAGTQYF
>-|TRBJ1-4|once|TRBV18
TGTGCCAGCTCACCAAGGGGTGCAACTAATGAAAAACTGTTTTTT
CASSPRGATNEKLFF
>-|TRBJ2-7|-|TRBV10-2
TGCGCCAGTCAATTTACTAGAGAGCAGTACTTC
CASQFTREQYF
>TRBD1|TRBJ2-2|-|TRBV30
TGTGCCTGGAGTGCCGACAGGGTTCTCACCGGGGAGCTGTTTTTT
CAWSADRVLTGELFF
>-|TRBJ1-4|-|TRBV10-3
TGTGCCATCAGGGACACCGGGGGAACTAATGAAAAACTGTTTTTT
CAIRDTGGTNEKLFF
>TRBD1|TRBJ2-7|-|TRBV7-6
TGTGCCAGCAGCTTAGCGGAGGGACAGGGGGCCGCGGGGATCTACGAGCAGTACTTC
CASSLAEGQGAAGIYEQYF
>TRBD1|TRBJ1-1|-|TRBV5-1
TGCGCCAGCAGCCAGGGACAGGGAGGCACTGAAGCTTTCTTT
CASSQGQGGTEAFF
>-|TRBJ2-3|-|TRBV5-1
TGCGCCAGCAGCGGGGGGGCTGAGAATACGCAGTATTTT
CASSGGAENTQYF
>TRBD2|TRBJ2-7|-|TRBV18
TGTGCCAGCTCACCGCTAGGACTAGAAGTCTACGAGCAGTACTTC
CASSPLGLEVYEQYF
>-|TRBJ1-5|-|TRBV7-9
TGTGCCAGCAGAGGGGGAAGCAATCAGCCCCAGCATTTT
CASRGGSNQPQHF
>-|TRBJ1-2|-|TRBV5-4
TGTGCCAGCAGAGAGAGGGGGGGGCACTATGGCTACACCTTC
CASRERGGHYGYTF
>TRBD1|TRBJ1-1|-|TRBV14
TGTGCCAGCAGCCAAGATGACAGGGGTGAGACTGAAGCTTTCTTT
CASSQDDRGETEAFF
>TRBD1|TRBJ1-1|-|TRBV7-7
TGTGCCAGCAGCCGTATCGACAGGGACACTGAAGCTTTCTTT
CASSRIDRDTEAFF
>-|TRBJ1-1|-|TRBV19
TGTGCCAGTACCCTCAACTGGAACACTGAAGCTTTCTTT
CASTLNWNTEAFF
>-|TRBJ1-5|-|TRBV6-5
TGTGCCAGCAGTTTGGGGGGGGGTGGACCCCAGCATTTT
CASSLGGGGPQHF
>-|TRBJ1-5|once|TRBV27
TGTGCCAGCGGACCAACAGGGCGAGGGCACAATCAGCCCCAGCATTTT
CASGPTGRGHNQPQHF
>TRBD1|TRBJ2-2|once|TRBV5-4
TGTGCCAGCAGAAGACAGGGAGTAAACACCGGGGAGCTGTTTTTT
CASRRQGVNTGELFF
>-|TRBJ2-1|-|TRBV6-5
TGTGCCAGCCGTCTCGGCCAGTGGAGGGACAATGAGCAGTTCTTC
CASRLGQWRDNEQFF
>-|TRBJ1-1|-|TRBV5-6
TGTGCCAGCAGCTCCCCTCAGGGCACTGAAGCTTTCTTT
CASSSPQGTEAFF
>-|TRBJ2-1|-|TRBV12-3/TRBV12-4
TGTGCCAGCAGTCCAGGCCCCGGGGTGCAGTTCTTC
CASSPGPGVQFF
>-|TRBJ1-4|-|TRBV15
TGTGCCACCAGCAGGGATACAGGCTTTGGTGAAAAACTGTTTTTT
CATSRDTGFGEKLFF
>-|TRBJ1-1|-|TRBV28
TGTGCCAGCAGTTTCAGGAGGGGCACTGAAGCTTTCTTT
CASSFRRGTEAFF
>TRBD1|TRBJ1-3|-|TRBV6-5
TGTGCCTCTCGAAGGGCCGGGACAGCAGGAAACACCATATATTTT
CASRRAGTAGNTIYF
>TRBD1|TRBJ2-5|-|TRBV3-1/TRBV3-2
TGTGCCAGCAGCCTATACGGACAGGGGATAGGCGAGACCCAGTACTTC
CASSLYGQGIGETQYF
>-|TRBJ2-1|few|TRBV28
TGTGCCAGCAGCGTCACCCGGGGAGGTGGGGGTGGCAATGAGCAGTTCTTC
CASSVTRGGGGGNEQFF
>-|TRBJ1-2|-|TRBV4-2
TGTGCCAGCAGCCGCCGGACAGACGAGTATGGCTACACCTTC
CASSRRTDEYGYTF
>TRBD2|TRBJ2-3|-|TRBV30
TGTGCCTGGTATACTCAACGGGCAGCGGGGGGCCCCCTCGGCACAGATACGCAGTATTTT
CAWYTQRAAGGPLGTDTQYF
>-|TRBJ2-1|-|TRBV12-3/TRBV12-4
TGTGCCAGCAGTCTCGGAGGGAATGAGCAGTTCTTC
CASSLGGNEQFF
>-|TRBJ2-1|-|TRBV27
TGTGCCAGCAGGGACCCAGGGGACTACAATGAGCAGTTCTTC
CASRDPGDYNEQFF
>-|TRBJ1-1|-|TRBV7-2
TGTGCCAGCAGCTCAACCAAACAGGGGAACACTGAAGCTTTCTTT
CASSSTKQGNTEAFF
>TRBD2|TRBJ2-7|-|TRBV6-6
TGTGCCAGCAGTACCGGGGGGTCCTCCTACGAGCAGTACTTC
CASSTGGSSYEQYF
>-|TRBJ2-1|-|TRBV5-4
TGTGCCAGCAGCTTGCAGGGTAGGGATGAGCAGTTCTTC
CASSLQGRDEQFF
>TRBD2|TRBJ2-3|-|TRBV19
TGTGCCAGTAGCCCGCGGCGGGGGTCAACAGATACGCAGTATTTT
CASSPRRGSTDTQYF
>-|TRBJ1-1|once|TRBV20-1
TGCAGTGCTCAGGGCGGCACTGAAGCTTTCTTT
CSAQGGTEAFF
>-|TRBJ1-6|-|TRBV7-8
TGTGCCAGCAGCTCCAACAGGGTGGGCTCACCCCTCCACTTT
CASSSNRVGSPLHF